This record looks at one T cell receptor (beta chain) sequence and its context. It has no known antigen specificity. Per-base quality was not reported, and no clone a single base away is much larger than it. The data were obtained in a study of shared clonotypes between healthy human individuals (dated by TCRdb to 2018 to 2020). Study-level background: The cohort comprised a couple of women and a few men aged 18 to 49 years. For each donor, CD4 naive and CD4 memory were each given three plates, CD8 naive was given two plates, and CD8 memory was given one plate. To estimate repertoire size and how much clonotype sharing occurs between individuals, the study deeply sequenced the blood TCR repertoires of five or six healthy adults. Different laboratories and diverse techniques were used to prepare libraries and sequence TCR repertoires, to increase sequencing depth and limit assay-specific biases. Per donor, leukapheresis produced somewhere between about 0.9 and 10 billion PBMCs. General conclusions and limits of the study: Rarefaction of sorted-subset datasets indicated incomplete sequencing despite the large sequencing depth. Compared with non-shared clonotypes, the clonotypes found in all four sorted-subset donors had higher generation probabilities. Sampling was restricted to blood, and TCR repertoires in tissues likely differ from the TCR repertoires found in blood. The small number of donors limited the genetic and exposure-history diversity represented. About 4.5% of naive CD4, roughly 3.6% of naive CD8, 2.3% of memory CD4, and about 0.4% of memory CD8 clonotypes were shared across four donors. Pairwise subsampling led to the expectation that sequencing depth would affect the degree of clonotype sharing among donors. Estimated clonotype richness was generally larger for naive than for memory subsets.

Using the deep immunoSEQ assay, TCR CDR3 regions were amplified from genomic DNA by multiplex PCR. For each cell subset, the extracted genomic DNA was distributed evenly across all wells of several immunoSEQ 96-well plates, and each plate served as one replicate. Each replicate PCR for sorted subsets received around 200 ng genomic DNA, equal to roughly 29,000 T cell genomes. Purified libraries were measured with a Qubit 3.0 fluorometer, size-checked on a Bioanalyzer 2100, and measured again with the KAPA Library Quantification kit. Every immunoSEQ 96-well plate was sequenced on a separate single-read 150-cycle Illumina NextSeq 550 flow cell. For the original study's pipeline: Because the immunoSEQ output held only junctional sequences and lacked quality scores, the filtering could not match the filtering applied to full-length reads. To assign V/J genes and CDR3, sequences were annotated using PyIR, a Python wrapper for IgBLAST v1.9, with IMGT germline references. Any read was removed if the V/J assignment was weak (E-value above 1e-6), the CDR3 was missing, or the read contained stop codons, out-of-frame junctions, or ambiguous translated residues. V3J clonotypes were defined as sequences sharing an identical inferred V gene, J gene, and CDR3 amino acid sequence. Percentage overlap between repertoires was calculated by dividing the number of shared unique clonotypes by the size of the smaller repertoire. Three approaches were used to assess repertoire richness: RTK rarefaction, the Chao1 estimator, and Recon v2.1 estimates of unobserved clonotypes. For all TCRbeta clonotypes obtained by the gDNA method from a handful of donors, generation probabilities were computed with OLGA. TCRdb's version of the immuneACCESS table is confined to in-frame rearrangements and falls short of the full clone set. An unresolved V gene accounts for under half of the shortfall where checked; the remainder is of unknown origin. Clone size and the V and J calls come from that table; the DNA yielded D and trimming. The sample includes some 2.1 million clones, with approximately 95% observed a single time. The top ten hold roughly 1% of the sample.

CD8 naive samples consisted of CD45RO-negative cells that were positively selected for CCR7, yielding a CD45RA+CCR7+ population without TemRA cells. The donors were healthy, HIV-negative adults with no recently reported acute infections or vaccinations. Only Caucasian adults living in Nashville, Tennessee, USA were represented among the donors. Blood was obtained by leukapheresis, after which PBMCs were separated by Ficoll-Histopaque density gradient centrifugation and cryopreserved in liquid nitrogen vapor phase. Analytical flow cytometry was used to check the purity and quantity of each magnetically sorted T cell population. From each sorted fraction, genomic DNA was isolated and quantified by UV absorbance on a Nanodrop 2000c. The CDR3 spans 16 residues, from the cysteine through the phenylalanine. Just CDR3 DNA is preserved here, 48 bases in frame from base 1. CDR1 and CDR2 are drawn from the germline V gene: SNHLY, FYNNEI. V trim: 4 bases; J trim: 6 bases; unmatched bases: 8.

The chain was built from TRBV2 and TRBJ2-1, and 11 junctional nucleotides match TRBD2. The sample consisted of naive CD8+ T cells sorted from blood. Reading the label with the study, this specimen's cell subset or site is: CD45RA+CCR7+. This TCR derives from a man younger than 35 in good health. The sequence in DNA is TGTGCCAGCAGTGTTCCCACTAGCGGGAGTGTCAATGAGCAGTTCTTC. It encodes CASSVPTSGSVNEQFF.